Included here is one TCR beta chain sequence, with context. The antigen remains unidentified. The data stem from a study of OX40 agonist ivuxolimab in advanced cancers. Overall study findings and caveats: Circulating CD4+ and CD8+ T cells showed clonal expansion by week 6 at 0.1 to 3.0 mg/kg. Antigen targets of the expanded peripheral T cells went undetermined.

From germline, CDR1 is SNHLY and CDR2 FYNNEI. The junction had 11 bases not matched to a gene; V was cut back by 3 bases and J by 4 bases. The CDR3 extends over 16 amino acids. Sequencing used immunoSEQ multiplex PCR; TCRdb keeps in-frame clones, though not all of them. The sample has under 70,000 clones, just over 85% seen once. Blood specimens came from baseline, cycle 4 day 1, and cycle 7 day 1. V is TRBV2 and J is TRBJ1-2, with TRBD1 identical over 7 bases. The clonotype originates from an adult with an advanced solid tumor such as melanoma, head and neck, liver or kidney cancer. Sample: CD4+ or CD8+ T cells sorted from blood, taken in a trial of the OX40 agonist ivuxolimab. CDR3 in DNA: TGTGCCAGCAGTGACTCGACAGGGATCTTTACCTATGGCTACACCTTC. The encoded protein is CASSDSTGIFTYGYTF.